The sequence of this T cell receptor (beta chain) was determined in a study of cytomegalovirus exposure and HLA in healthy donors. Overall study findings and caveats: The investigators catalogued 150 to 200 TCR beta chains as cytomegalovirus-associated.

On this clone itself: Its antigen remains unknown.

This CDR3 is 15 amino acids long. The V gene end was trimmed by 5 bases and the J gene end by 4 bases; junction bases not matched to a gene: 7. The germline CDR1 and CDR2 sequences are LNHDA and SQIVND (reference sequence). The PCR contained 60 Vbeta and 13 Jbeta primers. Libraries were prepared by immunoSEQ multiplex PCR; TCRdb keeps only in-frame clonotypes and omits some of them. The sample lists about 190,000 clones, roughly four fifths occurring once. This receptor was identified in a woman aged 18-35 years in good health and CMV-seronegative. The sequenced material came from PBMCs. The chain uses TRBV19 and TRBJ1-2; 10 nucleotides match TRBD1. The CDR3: CASSSPWDRGYGYTF. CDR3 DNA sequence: TGTGCCAGTAGTTCTCCCTGGGACAGGGGCTATGGCTACACCTTC.